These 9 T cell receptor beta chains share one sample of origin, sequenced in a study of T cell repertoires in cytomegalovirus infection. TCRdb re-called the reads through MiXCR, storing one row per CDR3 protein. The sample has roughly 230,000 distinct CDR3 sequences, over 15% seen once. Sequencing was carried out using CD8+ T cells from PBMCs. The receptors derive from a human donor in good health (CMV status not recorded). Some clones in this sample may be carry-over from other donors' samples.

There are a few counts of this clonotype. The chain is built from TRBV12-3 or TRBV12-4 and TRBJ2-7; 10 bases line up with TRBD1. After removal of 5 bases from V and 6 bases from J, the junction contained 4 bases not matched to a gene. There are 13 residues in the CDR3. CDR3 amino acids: CASSPGQGFEQYF. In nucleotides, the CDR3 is TGTGCCAGCAGTCCGGGACAGGGGTTCGAGCAGTACTTC.

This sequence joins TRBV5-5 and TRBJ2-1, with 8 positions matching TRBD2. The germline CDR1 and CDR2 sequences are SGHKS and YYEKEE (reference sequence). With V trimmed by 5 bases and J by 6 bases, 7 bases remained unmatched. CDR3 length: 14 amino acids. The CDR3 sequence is CASRYSGTSNEQFF. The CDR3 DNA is TGTGCCAGCAGATATTCCGGGACTAGCAATGAGCAGTTCTTC. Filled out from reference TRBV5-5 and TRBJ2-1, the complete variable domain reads DAGVTQSPTHLIKTRGQQVTLRCSPISGHKSVSWYQQVLGQGPQFIFQYYEKEERGRGNFPDRFSARQFPNYSSELNVNALLLGDSALYLCASRYSGTSNEQFFGPGTRLTVL.

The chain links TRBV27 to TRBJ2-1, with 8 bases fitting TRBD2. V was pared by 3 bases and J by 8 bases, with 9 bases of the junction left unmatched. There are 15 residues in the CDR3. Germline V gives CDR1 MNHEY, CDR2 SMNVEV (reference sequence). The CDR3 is CASSFNGGAADEQFF. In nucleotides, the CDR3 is TGTGCCAGCAGTTTTAACGGGGGGGCCGCGGATGAGCAGTTCTTC.

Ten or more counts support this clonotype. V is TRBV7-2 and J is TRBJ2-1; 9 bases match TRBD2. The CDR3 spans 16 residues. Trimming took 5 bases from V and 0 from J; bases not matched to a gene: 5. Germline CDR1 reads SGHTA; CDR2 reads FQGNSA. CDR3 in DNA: TGTGCCAGCAGCAACTTAGCGGGGGTCTCCTACAATGAGCAGTTCTTC. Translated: CASSNLAGVSYNEQFF.

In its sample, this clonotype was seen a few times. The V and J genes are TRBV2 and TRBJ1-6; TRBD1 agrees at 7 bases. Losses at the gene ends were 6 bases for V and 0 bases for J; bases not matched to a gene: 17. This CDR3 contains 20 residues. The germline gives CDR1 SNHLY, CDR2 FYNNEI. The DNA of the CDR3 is TGTGCCAGCAGCTCTCCAGGGGGACCGAGACAGTTCTCCTATAATTCACCCCTCCACTTT. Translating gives CASSSPGGPRQFSYNSPLHF.

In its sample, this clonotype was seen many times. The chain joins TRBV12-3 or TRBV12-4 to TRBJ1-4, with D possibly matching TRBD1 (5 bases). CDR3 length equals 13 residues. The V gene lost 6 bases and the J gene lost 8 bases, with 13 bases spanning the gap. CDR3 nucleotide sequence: TGTGCCAGCAGGGGGCCGGAACGAGAAAAACTGTTTTTT. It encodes CASRGPEREKLFF.

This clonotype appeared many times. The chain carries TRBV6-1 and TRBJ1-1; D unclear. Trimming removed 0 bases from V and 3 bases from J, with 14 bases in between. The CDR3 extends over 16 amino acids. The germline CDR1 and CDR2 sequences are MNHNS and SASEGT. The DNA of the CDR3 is TGTGCCAGCAGTGAAGCGGCGAGCGCCTGGGACACTGAAGCTTTCTTT. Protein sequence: CASSEAASAWDTEAFF.

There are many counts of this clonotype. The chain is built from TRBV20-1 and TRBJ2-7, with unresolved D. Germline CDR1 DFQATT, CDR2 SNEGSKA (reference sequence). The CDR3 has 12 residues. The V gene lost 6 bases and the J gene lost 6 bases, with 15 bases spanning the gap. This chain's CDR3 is CSAITRRGEQYF. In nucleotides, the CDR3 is TGCAGTGCCATCACGCGTAGAGGCGAGCAGTACTTC.

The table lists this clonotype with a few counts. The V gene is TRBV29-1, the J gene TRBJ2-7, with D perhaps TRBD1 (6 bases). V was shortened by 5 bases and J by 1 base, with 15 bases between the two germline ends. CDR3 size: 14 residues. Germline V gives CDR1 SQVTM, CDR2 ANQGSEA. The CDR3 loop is CSVTVADRSYEQYF. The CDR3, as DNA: TGCAGCGTTACTGTCGCGGACAGATCCTACGAGCAGTACTTC.